This T cell receptor beta chain stems from a study of PD-L1 blockade in urothelial cancer. There are 13 residues in the CDR3. J lost 4 bases, V lost 5 bases, and 1 base had no gene match. Germline CDR1 and CDR2: MRHNA and SNTAGT. TCRdb's table, derived via immunoSEQ multiplex PCR, lists solely in-frame clones and lacks some. The data hold about 71,000 clones, with 85% to 90% observed a single time. The clonotype was recovered from a man aged 55 to 69 with urothelial cancer. The chain recombines TRBV6-4 with TRBJ2-3; 9 bases agree with TRBD2. Here the sequenced sample was PBMCs, taken around atezolizumab (anti-PD-L1) treatment. CDR3 DNA: TGTGCCAGCAGTCGACTAGCGGCAGATACGCAGTATTTT. Amino acids: CASSRLAADTQYF.